The 27 T cell receptor beta chains below all came from one sample that was sequenced in a study of shared clonotypes between healthy human individuals. As defined, naive CD8 cells were CD45RO-negative and positively selected for CCR7, with terminally differentiated effector memory CD45RA+ cells excluded. Some clones are missing from TCRdb's copy, which holds only in-frame ones; the method was immunoSEQ multiplex PCR. The sample lists around 600,000 clones; approximately 95% were seen once. The sample comprised naive CD8+ T cells sorted from blood. These receptors all stem from a woman younger than 45 in good health.

The chain recombines TRBV19 with TRBJ1-1; maybe TRBD1 (5 bases). Per the germline V gene, CDR1 is LNHDA and CDR2 is SQIVND (reference sequence). V lost 1 base and J lost 7, with 10 bases in between. The CDR3 contains 13 residues. CDR3 nucleotides: TGTGCCAGTAGTATAGGGGGCCTATATGAAGCTTTCTTT. It yields the protein CASSIGGLYEAFF.

This chain connects TRBV27 to TRBJ1-1, with D unresolved. V shed 5 bases and J shed 2 bases, with 12 bases lying between them. CDR1 and CDR2 (germline): MNHEY, SMNVEV (reference sequence). CDR3 length equals 14 residues. For the CDR3, the DNA is TGTGCCAGCAGTCAGCCCAGGAAAAACACTGAAGCTTTCTTT. Its protein is CASSQPRKNTEAFF.

The chain carries TRBV2 and TRBJ2-5, with D possibly TRBD2 on 7 matching bases. V lost 6 bases, J lost 5 bases, and 13 bases lay in between. This CDR3 has 13 residues. Germline assignment: CDR1 SNHLY and CDR2 FYNNEI. CDR3 residues: CASRSGGPETQYF. Written as DNA, the CDR3 is TGTGCCAGCAGGTCCGGGGGGCCTGAGACCCAGTACTTC.

This clone appeared a single time. The rearrangement joins TRBV4-2 to TRBJ2-1; maybe TRBD2 (6 bases). Trimming cost V 3 bases and J 8 bases, with 17 bases left between them. Germline CDR1 and CDR2: LGHNA and YNFKEQ. The CDR3 totals 15 residues. The CDR3 DNA reads TGTGCCAGCAGCCATGAAGAGGGACTCATCTATGAGCAGTTCTTC. Protein: CASSHEEGLIYEQFF.

The rearrangement links TRBV5-4 to TRBJ2-3, with D perhaps matching TRBD1 or TRBD2 (5 bases each). With 4 bases removed from V and 3 bases from J, the gap between germline ends came to 12 bases. CDR3 length equals 14 residues. Germline V gene sequence: CDR1 SGHNT, CDR2 YYREEE (reference sequence). The CDR3 coding sequence is TGTGCCAGCAGCCAAAGAGGGGTAACAGATACGCAGTATTTT. Its protein product is CASSQRGVTDTQYF.

J is TRBJ2-7 and V is TRBV6-1, with TRBD2 matching over 11 bases. Unmatched junction bases numbered 7, after V lost 6 bases and J lost 3 bases. Germline V lookup: CDR1 MNHNS, CDR2 SASEGT. This CDR3 has 15 amino acids. As DNA, the CDR3 is TGTGCCAGCAGCTTACTAGCGGGAGTTAACTACGAGCAGTACTTC. This translates into CASSLLAGVNYEQYF.

This chain links TRBV28 with TRBJ1-1; D is perhaps TRBD1 (5 bases). The CDR3 loop spans 17 amino acids. Germline V gene lookup returns CDR1 MDHEN and CDR2 SYDVKM. V was shortened by 3 bases and J by 0 bases, with 17 bases between the two germline ends. In DNA form, the CDR3 reads TGTGCCAGCAGTTTCAATCCATTACAGGCGCTGAACACTGAAGCTTTCTTT. Protein: CASSFNPLQALNTEAFF. The complete variable domain, with remaining parts taken from reference TRBV28 and TRBJ1-1, reads DVKVTQSSRYLVKRTGEKVFLECVQDMDHENMFWYRQDPGLGLRLIYFSYDVKMKEKGDIPEGYSVSREKKERFSLILESASTNQTSMYLCASSFNPLQALNTEAFFGQGTRLTVV.

This rearrangement joins TRBV5-4 to TRBJ2-5; 11 positions agree with TRBD2. Per the germline V gene, CDR1 is SGHNT and CDR2 is YYREEE (reference sequence). Losses at the gene ends were 0 bases for V and 2 bases for J; bases not matched to a gene: 0. The CDR3 spans 15 residues. CDR3 coding DNA: TGTGCCAGCAGCTTGGGACTAGCGGGGCAAGAGACCCAGTACTTC. Residues: CASSLGLAGQETQYF.

CDR3 coding DNA: TGTGCCAGCAGTTTTGGGTCGGGCTCCTACAATGAGCAGTTCTTC. Protein product: CASSFGSGSYNEQFF. The rearrangement uses TRBV27 and TRBJ2-1; D uncertain. The CDR3 consists of 15 residues. Germline V gives CDR1 MNHEY, CDR2 SMNVEV (reference sequence). The V end lost 3 bases, the J end lost 0 bases, and 9 bases lay between the germline ends.

The rearrangement links TRBV2 to TRBJ2-7; either TRBD1 or TRBD2 may supply D (5 bases each). V was clipped by 4 bases and J by 7 bases, with 14 bases between them. From germline, CDR1 is SNHLY and CDR2 FYNNEI. The CDR3 spans 13 residues. This CDR3 is CASSGRGVWEQYF. The CDR3 DNA reads TGTGCCAGCAGTGGCAGAGGGGTGTGGGAGCAGTACTTC.

V is TRBV18 and J is TRBJ2-3, with no clear D. The CDR3 runs 17 residues. Germline V lookup: CDR1 KGHSH, CDR2 LQKENI. V was cut by 3 bases and J by 0 bases, with 16 bases left in between. CDR3 bases: TGTGCCAGCTCACCCAATCGAGGCAGTAAGAGCACAGATACGCAGTATTTT. Translation: CASSPNRGSKSTDTQYF.

V gene TRBV2 combines with J gene TRBJ1-1, with TRBD1 identical over 8 bases. Germline V gene lookup returns CDR1 SNHLY and CDR2 FYNNEI. This CDR3 contains 12 residues. The junction had 5 bases not matched to a gene; V was cut back by 10 bases and J by 4 bases. The CDR3 coding sequence is TGTGCCAAGACAGGGGTTGGCACTGAAGCTTTCTTT. This codes for CAKTGVGTEAFF.

This rearrangement joins TRBV7-9 to TRBJ2-1; D ambiguous. This CDR3 has 14 residues. The germline V and J ends were trimmed by 1 base and 6 bases, with 10 bases remaining between them. The germline V gene has CDR1 SEHNR and CDR2 FQNEAQ (reference sequence). The CDR3 spells CASSLVYKSNEQFF. CDR3 nucleotides: TGTGCCAGCAGCTTAGTGTACAAGTCCAATGAGCAGTTCTTC. Full variable domain (outside the CDR3, taken from reference TRBV7-9 and TRBJ2-1): DTGVSQNPRHKITKRGQNVTFRCDPISEHNRLYWYRQTLGQGPEFLTYFQNEAQLEKSRLLSDRFSAERPKGSFSTLEIQRTEQGDSAMYLCASSLVYKSNEQFFGPGTRLTVL.

This chain links TRBV28 with TRBJ1-1, with no clear D. V lost 4 bases and J lost 8, with 20 bases in between. The CDR3 is made up of 15 amino acids. Germline loops: CDR1 MDHEN, CDR2 SYDVKM. CDR3 bases: TGTGCCAGCAGTTCATCCCTTGGAGGTGCCCCCGAAGCTTTCTTT. Its protein product is CASSSSLGGAPEAFF.

The gene calls are TRBV6-4 and TRBJ1-2; D gene unclear. V shed 8 bases and J shed 8 bases, with 12 bases lying between them. The germline gives CDR1 MRHNA, CDR2 SNTAGT. The CDR3 is made up of 11 amino acids. The CDR3 sequence: CASPQKRGYTF. CDR3 nucleotide sequence: TGTGCCAGCCCCCAGAAAAGGGGCTACACCTTC.

This rearrangement joins TRBV27 to TRBJ2-3; the D is unclear. Deletions cut 8 bases from V and 2 bases from J, with 17 bases between. The length of the CDR3 is 15 residues. The germline V gene encodes CDR1 MNHEY and CDR2 SMNVEV (reference sequence). The CDR3: CASSLVRDDTDTQYF. CDR3 nucleotide sequence: TGTGCCAGCTCCCTCGTGCGAGATGACACAGATACGCAGTATTTT.

The gene calls are TRBV30 and TRBJ1-6; no clear D gene. The V end was cut by 2 bases, the J end by 14 bases, with 13 bases between. This CDR3 comprises 12 residues. Per germline, CDR1 GTSNPN and CDR2 SVGIG (reference sequence). CDR3 bases: TGTGCCTGGAGTTGGGCCGCCGAGGCCCTCCACTTT. Its translation: CAWSWAAEALHF.

V and J are TRBV6-1 and TRBJ2-7, with 7 bases fitting TRBD1. With 2 bases clipped from V and 6 bases from J, the junction kept 7 bases outside the gene matches. The germline V gene has CDR1 MNHNS and CDR2 SASEGT. The CDR3 sequence is 14 residues long. DNA for the CDR3: TGTGCCAGCAGTGAACCCGGACAGGCTACCGAGCAGTACTTC. This translates into CASSEPGQATEQYF.

The V call is TRBV5-4, the J call TRBJ2-7; TRBD1 agrees at 8 bases. From germline, CDR1 is SGHNT and CDR2 YYREEE (reference sequence). CDR3 length: 14 amino acids. The J segment lost 4 bases and the V segment lost 0 bases, leaving 3 bases of the junction unmatched. The CDR3: CASSLAGGFYEQYF. In DNA, the CDR3 is TGTGCCAGCAGCTTGGCAGGGGGCTTTTACGAGCAGTACTTC.

The chain is built from TRBV4-1 and TRBJ2-7; tentatively, D is TRBD2 (6 bases). CDR1 and CDR2 (germline): MGHRA, YSYEKL. This CDR3 region has 15 residues. The V end lost 0 bases, the J end lost 7 bases, and 16 bases lay between the germline ends. The CDR3 coding sequence is TGCGCCAGCAGCCAAGATAGGGAGGCCCTTTGGGAGCAGTACTTC. Residues: CASSQDREALWEQYF.

This clone was observed a single time. This chain joins TRBV5-1 and TRBJ2-7, with 11 positions matching TRBD2. CDR1 is SGHRS and CDR2 is YFSETQ in the germline V gene. The CDR3 loop spans 16 amino acids. Germline trimming cut 1 base from V and 2 bases from J; bases unmatched to any gene: 5. The chain's CDR3 is CASSLSLAGDTYEQYF. In nucleotides, the CDR3 is TGCGCCAGCAGCTTGTCACTAGCGGGAGATACCTACGAGCAGTACTTC.

This chain links TRBV29-1 with TRBJ2-7; either TRBD1 or TRBD2 may fit D (5 bases each). V gave up 5 bases and J gave up 3 bases, with 11 bases separating them. The CDR3 is made up of 12 amino acids. Germline V CDR1 and CDR2: SQVTM, ANQGSEA. The CDR3 region has the DNA TGCAGCGTTCGGGACGGCTACTACGAGCAGTACTTC. It is translated as CSVRDGYYEQYF.

The genes are TRBV11-2 and TRBJ2-1, with D tentatively TRBD2 (6 bases). The germline gives CDR1 SGHAT, CDR2 FQNNGV. V lost 7 bases and J lost 7, with 14 bases in between. The CDR3 has 13 residues. CDR3 in amino acids: CASTRGTANEQFF. CDR3 sequence (DNA): TGTGCCAGCACTCGAGGGACTGCTAATGAGCAGTTCTTC.

Of note for this clone: Other DNA sequences within the sample encode an identical CDR3. J is TRBJ2-7 and V is TRBV28, with D possibly TRBD2 on 6 matching bases. The CDR3 length is 14 residues. Germline CDR1 and CDR2: MDHEN and SYDVKM. The V and J ends lost 3 bases and 3 bases respectively, with 12 bases between them. The CDR3 region has the DNA TGTGCCAGCAGTTTTGGAGGGAGTGGCTACGAGCAGTACTTC. Translation gives CASSFGGSGYEQYF.

Only one count was recorded for this clone. The V gene is TRBV28, the J gene TRBJ1-2; 7 nucleotides match TRBD1. The CDR3 sequence is 17 residues long. Per germline, CDR1 MDHEN and CDR2 SYDVKM. Unmatched junction bases numbered 16, after V lost 6 bases and J lost 3 bases. For the CDR3, the DNA is TGTGCCAGCAGCCCCTACCAAAGGGGGCGGGAGCACTATGGCTACACCTTC. Its translation: CASSPYQRGREHYGYTF.

The V gene is TRBV18, the J gene TRBJ2-5, with 9 bases aligning to TRBD1. From germline, CDR1 is KGHSH and CDR2 LQKENI. This CDR3 spans 13 amino acids. Trimming at V came to 6 bases and at J to 3 bases, leaving 2 bases not matched to a gene. CDR3 in DNA: TGTGCCAGCTCCAGGACAGGGGAAGAGACCCAGTACTTC. This codes for CASSRTGEETQYF.

The rearrangement links TRBV6-1 to TRBJ1-1; D gene uncertain. Germline loops: CDR1 MNHNS, CDR2 SASEGT. With 4 bases removed from V and 0 bases from J, the gap between germline ends came to 3 bases. The CDR3 sequence is 12 residues long. CDR3 in amino acids: CASSGLNTEAFF. Written as DNA, the CDR3 is TGTGCCAGCAGTGGGTTGAACACTGAAGCTTTCTTT.